The 5 T cell receptor beta chains below all came from one sample that was sequenced in a study of T cells expressing NK-cell markers (TCRdb year 2020). The library was obtained by 5' RACE. The sequencing machine was an Illumina HiSeq 2000. Reprocessed by TCRdb, the reads give a single entry per CDR3 protein sequence, without DNA. This sample's records show some 440,000 distinct CDR3 sequences. The ten top clones hold roughly 1.4% of the sample. Source material: blood T cells: a sorted CD56 or NKG2C T cell subset, CD4+ or CD8+ T cells, or bulk PBMC T cells (not recorded which). The receptors originated from a woman between 45 and 60 years old in good health. Donor details come from another sample of the same person, matched by shared clones.

The chain joins TRBV7-9 to TRBJ2-2; TCRdb designates TRBD1, a call that cannot be tested without DNA. In germline, CDR1 is SEHNR, CDR2 FQNEAQ (reference sequence). There are 18 residues in the CDR3. CDR3 residues: CASSLGTGGFPIAGELFF.

The gene calls are TRBV7-8 and TRBJ1-5. The CDR3 loop spans 16 amino acids. Germline V gene data show CDR1 as SGHVS and CDR2 as FQNEAQ. This chain's CDR3 is CASSPHLGMGNQPQHF.

The V call is TRBV12-5, the J call TRBJ2-1; TCRdb's D gene call, TRBD2, goes unchecked for lack of DNA. The CDR3 covers 15 residues. Germline V CDR1 and CDR2: LGHNT, FRNRAP. CDR3 loop: CASGPPVDSYNEQFF.

This sequence joins TRBV11-2 and TRBJ2-1. Germline CDR1 and CDR2: SGHAT and FQNNGV. The CDR3 sequence is 16 residues long. The chain's CDR3 is CASSSLQQGSYNEQFF.

The gene calls are TRBV25-1 and TRBJ2-6; TCRdb returns TRBD1, unconfirmable since there is no DNA. Germline-derived CDR1 and CDR2 are MGHDK and SYGVNS. The CDR3 covers 16 residues. The CDR3 sequence is CASSLHSGVGANVLTF. Looking up the rest from reference TRBV25-1 and TRBJ2-6 gives the full variable domain: EADIYQTPRYLVIGTGKKITLECSQTMGHDKMYWYQQDPGMELHLIHYSYGVNSTEKGDLSSESTVSRIRTEHFPLTLESARPSHTSQYLCASSLHSGVGANVLTFGAGSRLTVL.